What follows are 31 T cell receptor beta chains derived from one specimen sequenced in a study of blood T cell repertoires in COVID-19. Assay: immunoSEQ multiplex PCR; the TCRdb copy retains only in-frame clones and omits some. This table has around 430,000 clones, more than 75% appearing once. The sequenced sample consisted of PBMCs or T cells enriched from blood (not recorded which). The receptors stem from a woman aged 45 to 65 who had recovered from COVID-19.

This clone appeared a few times. V and J are TRBV7-2 and TRBJ1-1; possibly TRBD1 for D (6 bases). Germline assignment: CDR1 SGHTA and CDR2 FQGNSA. This CDR3 has 14 residues. The V and J ends lost 5 bases and 8 bases respectively, with 18 bases between them. CDR3 loop: CASSLGGSDREAFF. The CDR3 region has the DNA TGTGCCAGCAGCCTAGGTGGCTCTGACAGGGAAGCTTTCTTT.

The chain combines TRBV6-5 with TRBJ2-3; weak D call: TRBD1 (6 bases). Trimming shortened V by 6 bases and J by 3 bases, and 16 bases separated the two germline ends. The CDR3 loop spans 15 amino acids. The V gene's germline CDR1 is MNHEY and CDR2 SVGAGI. In DNA, the CDR3 is TGTGCCAGCAGGCCGCGCCCAGGGGTAACAGATACGCAGTATTTT. Its translation: CASRPRPGVTDTQYF.

V is TRBV14 and J is TRBJ1-2; D not resolved. Germline loops: CDR1 SGHDN, CDR2 FVKESK. V was cut by 0 bases and J by 7 bases, with 12 bases left in between. This CDR3 comprises 14 residues. The chain's CDR3 is CASSQDGGLLGYTF. DNA for the CDR3: TGTGCCAGCAGCCAAGACGGAGGGCTTCTTGGCTACACCTTC.

The CDR3 is CASSQRDRDSGYTF. The CDR3 coding sequence is TGTGCCAGCAGCCAGAGAGACCGGGACAGCGGCTACACCTTC. V gene TRBV4-2 combines with J gene TRBJ1-2, with 7 bases aligning to TRBD1. Germline lookup yields CDR1 LGHNA and CDR2 YNFKEQ. Trimming took 3 bases from V and 8 from J; bases not matched to a gene: 9. The CDR3 totals 14 residues.

The sample holds a few counts of this clone. This chain uses TRBV5-1 with TRBJ1-1; 8 bases map to TRBD1. Germline CDR1 is SGHRS and CDR2 is YFSETQ. CDR3 length: 15 residues. Trimming at V came to 4 bases and at J to 2 bases, leaving 7 bases not matched to a gene. CDR3 loop: CASSEGQGGNTEAFF. DNA of the CDR3: TGCGCCAGCAGCGAAGGACAGGGTGGTAACACTGAAGCTTTCTTT.

The chain uses TRBV7-8 and TRBJ2-3; D is unresolved. Trimming stripped 6 bases from V and 2 bases from J, with 9 bases between. CDR3 length: 13 amino acids. Germline CDR1 and CDR2: SGHVS and FQNEAQ. The CDR3 region has the DNA TGTGCCAGCAGAAAGAGACTCACAGATACGCAGTATTTT. It yields the protein CASRKRLTDTQYF. Based on the CDR3 plus reference TRBV7-8 and TRBJ2-3, the full variable domain is GAGVSQSPRYKVAKRGQDVALRCDPISGHVSLFWYQQALGQGPEFLTYFQNEAQLDKSGLPSDRFFAERPEGSVSTLKIQRTQQEDSAVYLCASRKRLTDTQYFGPGTRLTVL.

This chain uses TRBV2 with TRBJ1-3; D remains unclear. Trimming removed 8 bases from V and 5 bases from J, with 10 bases in between. Germline values: CDR1 SNHLY, CDR2 FYNNEI. The CDR3 is 12 residues long. As DNA, the CDR3 is TGTGCCAGCGAAACAGACCGAAACACCATATATTTT. Protein product: CASETDRNTIYF.

This chain uses TRBV3-1 (or the pseudogene TRBV3-2) with TRBJ2-3; the D gene is possibly TRBD2 (6 bases). The germline V and J ends were trimmed by 5 bases and 6 bases, with 24 bases remaining between them. The CDR3 contains 17 residues. Germline lookup yields CDR1 LGHDT and CDR2 YNNKEL (reference sequence). In nucleotides, the CDR3 is TGTGCCAGCAGCTACTTACCGGGCCTGGGCGGAGGGGATACGCAGTATTTT. It translates to CASSYLPGLGGGDTQYF.

The chain joins TRBV18 to TRBJ1-1; perhaps TRBD1 as D (6 bases). The ends were cut back, 3 bases at V and 6 bases at J, with 14 bases in the middle. This CDR3 region has 14 residues. Germline loops: CDR1 KGHSH, CDR2 LQKENI. In nucleotides, the CDR3 is TGTGCCAGCTCACCTGAGTGGGGGCTTTCTGAAGCTTTCTTT. Amino acids: CASSPEWGLSEAFF.

The gene calls are TRBV2 and TRBJ1-2, with 7 nucleotides matching TRBD1. Germline V gene lookup returns CDR1 SNHLY and CDR2 FYNNEI. Trimming cost V 6 bases and J 8 bases; bases outside gene matches: 12. This CDR3 has 14 amino acids. The CDR3 region has the DNA TGTGCCAGCAGCAAGAGACAGGGAGTCGAGGGCTACACCTTC. It yields the protein CASSKRQGVEGYTF.

The rearrangement links TRBV9 to TRBJ1-2; D is ambiguous. V lost 3 bases to trimming and J lost 4 bases, with 13 bases between them. The CDR3 is 14 amino acids. Per the germline V gene, CDR1 is SGDLS and CDR2 is YYNGEE. For the CDR3, the DNA is TGTGCCAGCAGCGCAATAGCGGCTAGCTATGGCTACACCTTC. Translating gives CASSAIAASYGYTF.

About this clone itself: A much larger clone lies a single base off, so this may be a read error. The gene calls are TRBV6-4 and TRBJ1-2; tentative D call: TRBD1 (6 bases). CDR3 length: 13 residues. Germline CDR1 MRHNA, CDR2 SNTAGT. V was trimmed by 6 bases and J by 2 bases, leaving 10 bases between them. CDR3 sequence reads: CASSPGQNYGYTF. CDR3 sequence (DNA): TGTGCCAGCAGCCCCGGACAGAACTATGGCTACACCTTC.

The gene calls are TRBV9 and TRBJ1-2; 7 nucleotides match TRBD1. The CDR3 consists of 14 residues. V lost 6 bases to trimming and J lost 4 bases; unmatched junction nucleotides: 9. CDR1 is SGDLS, CDR2 YYNGEE, per germline. For the CDR3, the DNA is TGTGCCAGCACGGCAGGGGGTCGTAGCTATGGCTACACCTTC. Amino acids: CASTAGGRSYGYTF.

This sequence joins TRBV19 and TRBJ2-5, with D possibly TRBD2 on 5 matching bases. The CDR3 loop spans 13 amino acids. V shed 6 bases and J shed 5 bases, with 13 bases lying between them. Per the germline V gene, CDR1 is LNHDA and CDR2 is SQIVND (reference sequence). The CDR3 sequence is CASSHRGWETQYF. The DNA for the CDR3 is TGTGCCAGTAGCCACCGGGGTTGGGAGACCCAGTACTTC.

This clone occurred many times. The J gene is TRBJ1-2, the V gene TRBV19; D possibly corresponds to TRBD1 (6 bases). With 5 bases removed from V and 4 bases from J, the gap between germline ends came to 11 bases. This CDR3 has 13 residues. Germline V gives CDR1 LNHDA, CDR2 SQIVND (reference sequence). CDR3 nucleotides: TGTGCCAGTAGTCTCACAGGGCTCTATGGCTACACCTTC. As protein: CASSLTGLYGYTF.

The chain recombines TRBV2 with TRBJ1-5, with 7 nucleotides matching TRBD1. Trimming took 4 bases from V and 0 from J; bases not matched to a gene: 6. CDR1 is SNHLY, CDR2 FYNNEI, per germline. This CDR3 region has 16 residues. CDR3 sequence reads: CASSGTGQHSNQPQHF. In DNA form, the CDR3 reads TGTGCCAGCAGTGGGACAGGACAGCATAGCAATCAGCCCCAGCATTTT.

The genes are TRBV19 and TRBJ1-3; 7 positions match TRBD1. CDR1 is LNHDA, CDR2 SQIVND, per germline (reference sequence). CDR3 length: 14 residues. With 7 bases clipped from V and 6 bases from J, the junction kept 9 bases outside the gene matches. The CDR3 here is CASINRGFANTIYF. CDR3 coding DNA: TGTGCCAGTATAAACAGGGGATTCGCAAACACCATATATTTT.

This clone has just one count. The chain couples TRBV7-2 to TRBJ2-1; D is unclear. Per germline, CDR1 SGHTA and CDR2 FQGNSA. The CDR3 is 16 amino acids. Trimming shortened V by 3 bases and J by 10 bases, and 22 bases separated the two germline ends. The CDR3 is CASSLLNFADTLEQFF. CDR3 bases: TGTGCCAGCAGCTTGTTGAATTTTGCCGACACCTTAGAGCAGTTCTTC.

This clone was picked up one time. V gene TRBV3-1 (or the pseudogene TRBV3-2) combines with J gene TRBJ1-6, with D maybe TRBD1 (5 bases). Germline V lookup: CDR1 LGHDT, CDR2 YNNKEL (reference sequence). The CDR3 covers 18 residues. Trimming left V 0 bases short and J 4 bases short, with 16 bases between. CDR3 sequence: CASSQDERRVKYNSPLHF. For the CDR3, the DNA is TGTGCCAGCAGCCAAGATGAACGCAGGGTTAAGTATAATTCACCCCTCCACTTT.

The chain uses TRBV6-2 or TRBV6-3 and TRBJ1-1, with 8 bases that match TRBD1. The V and J ends lost 2 bases and 0 bases, in that order; junction bases with no gene match: 5. This CDR3 has 16 residues. Germline CDR1 and CDR2: MNHEY and SVGEGT. The CDR3 loop reads CASSYKTGDVNTEAFF. The DNA for the CDR3 is TGTGCCAGCAGTTACAAGACAGGGGACGTGAACACTGAAGCTTTCTTT.

The V call is TRBV6-5, the J call TRBJ2-7, with 7 nucleotides matching TRBD1. This CDR3 is built from 13 residues. Germline V lookup: CDR1 MNHEY, CDR2 SVGAGI. V lost 8 bases and J lost 7; bases outside the gene matches: 11. The CDR3 DNA sequence: TGTGCCAGCTCGCCGGGACAGCGAAGGGAGCAGTACTTC. It yields the protein CASSPGQRREQYF.

The chain employs TRBV2 and TRBJ1-5, with D perhaps matching TRBD1 (5 bases). CDR3 length equals 14 residues. The V gene's germline CDR1 is SNHLY and CDR2 FYNNEI. V shed 6 bases and J shed 0 bases, with 9 bases lying between them. The chain's CDR3 is CASRDTLSNQPQHF. Written as DNA, the CDR3 is TGTGCCAGCAGGGACACGCTTAGCAATCAGCCCCAGCATTTT.

V gene TRBV2 combines with J gene TRBJ2-5; possible D gene TRBD2, 6 bases. The CDR3 sequence is 14 residues long. Trimming cost V 6 bases and J 5 bases, with 16 bases left between them. Germline V CDR1 and CDR2: SNHLY, FYNNEI. CDR3 in amino acids: CASSGGQPGETQYF. In DNA form, the CDR3 reads TGTGCCAGCAGCGGAGGGCAACCGGGTGAGACCCAGTACTTC.

The chain uses TRBV5-5 and TRBJ2-7, with D perhaps TRBD1 (6 bases). The germline V and J ends were trimmed by 2 bases and 2 bases, with 20 bases remaining between them. Per germline, CDR1 SGHKS and CDR2 YYEKEE (reference sequence). This CDR3 contains 17 residues. The CDR3 region is CASSFGALDRITYEQYF. The DNA of the CDR3 is TGTGCCAGCAGCTTTGGAGCGCTTGACAGGATTACCTACGAGCAGTACTTC.

This clone was counted once. The chain couples TRBV3-1 (or the pseudogene TRBV3-2) to TRBJ2-5; 15 nucleotides align to TRBD2. The CDR3 covers 18 residues. Germline V CDR1 and CDR2: LGHDT, YNNKEL (reference sequence). The V gene end was trimmed by 5 bases and the J gene end by 5 bases; junction bases not matched to a gene: 12. The CDR3 DNA reads as TGTGCCAGCAGCTCTACTACGGGACTAGCGGGGGGCTGGGAGACCCAGTACTTC. Its protein is CASSSTTGLAGGWETQYF.

J is TRBJ1-2 and V is TRBV18, with 8 bases matching TRBD1. J gave up 4 bases and V 3 bases, and 13 bases lay outside the gene matches. There are 17 residues in the CDR3. Germline V gene sequence: CDR1 KGHSH, CDR2 LQKENI. CDR3 DNA: TGTGCCAGCTCACCTTTATCGACAGGGGAGTTAAGCTATGGCTACACCTTC. This sequence encodes CASSPLSTGELSYGYTF.

The chain recombines TRBV19 with TRBJ1-2; TRBD1 is a possible D gene (5 bases). CDR1 and CDR2 from the germline V gene are LNHDA and SQIVND (reference sequence). There are 18 residues in the CDR3. Trimming removed 1 base from V and 8 bases from J, with 26 bases in between. DNA of the CDR3: TGTGCCAGTAGTATAGCCGACCTAATAGGGACTGGAGCCGCCGGCTACACCTTC. It yields the protein CASSIADLIGTGAAGYTF.

In this sample, this clone turned up once. This sequence joins TRBV6-1 and TRBJ1-2, with 7 bases fitting TRBD1. The germline gives CDR1 MNHNS, CDR2 SASEGT. The CDR3 covers 17 residues. V was clipped by 2 bases and J by 8 bases; unmatched bases: 17. In DNA, the CDR3 is TGTGCCAGCAGTGAACGAGTGACAGGGCCGGATACGGGAGGCTACACCTTC. Translated: CASSERVTGPDTGGYTF.

This rearrangement joins TRBV28 to TRBJ1-5; 9 bases are shared with TRBD1. The CDR3 spans 17 residues. Trimming took 3 bases from V and 2 from J; bases not matched to a gene: 8. Per germline, CDR1 MDHEN and CDR2 SYDVKM. The CDR3 sequence: CASSFRDRGLGNQPQHF. CDR3 in DNA: TGTGCCAGCAGTTTCCGCGACAGGGGGTTAGGCAATCAGCCCCAGCATTTT. Filled out from reference TRBV28 and TRBJ1-5, the complete variable domain reads DVKVTQSSRYLVKRTGEKVFLECVQDMDHENMFWYRQDPGLGLRLIYFSYDVKMKEKGDIPEGYSVSREKKERFSLILESASTNQTSMYLCASSFRDRGLGNQPQHFGDGTRLSIL.

This clone has only one observation. CDR3 DNA: TGCGCCAGCAGGATGGGAGGGGCGCTTGAAGAGACCCAGTACTTC. Translated: CASRMGGALEETQYF. The gene calls are TRBV5-1 and TRBJ2-5, with TRBD2 identical over 7 bases. Germline CDR1 SGHRS, CDR2 YFSETQ. V lost 5 bases and J lost 3; bases outside the gene matches: 10. CDR3 length: 15 residues. Supplemented by reference TRBV5-1 and TRBJ2-5, the full variable domain reads KAGVTQTPRYLIKTRGQQVTLSCSPISGHRSVSWYQQTPGQGLQFLFEYFSETQRNKGNFPGRFSGRQFSNSRSEMNVSTLELGDSALYLCASRMGGALEETQYFGPGTRLLVL.

The chain links TRBV25-1 to TRBJ1-6, with D unclear. This CDR3 has 13 residues. V gave up 5 bases and J gave up 9 bases, with 11 bases separating them. CDR1 and CDR2 from the germline V gene are MGHDK and SYGVNS. The CDR3 region has the DNA TGTGCCAGCAGTCGGGTAGCTGCTTCACCCCTCCACTTT. It yields the protein CASSRVAASPLHF.